A selection of T cell receptor beta chains follows, all from one sample in a study of T cell responses to AZD1222 COVID-19 vaccine. Sequencing was performed with immunoSEQ multiplex PCR; in TCRdb, only in-frame clones are kept and a portion is missing. There are about 68,000 clones in the sample; 86% occur only once, and roughly 2.4% lies in the top ten. The specimen comprised peripheral blood, sampled on day 0 of AZD1222 vaccination. Receptors originate from an adult in good health. The CDR3 runs from the conserved cysteine through the conserved F or W. Each record gives: D gene, CDR3 length, clone size, J gene, V gene, CDR3 protein, CDR3 DNA. The D gene is left open where the match is weak. A clone size is listed for some rows: how often the clone was seen (once, few, many), or a class if it is expanded.

-	15	-	TRBJ1-4	TRBV6-5	CASSSRGVLNEKLFF	TGTGCCAGCAGTTCCCGCGGGGTCTTGAATGAAAAACTGTTTTTT
-	11	-	TRBJ2-1	TRBV12-3/TRBV12-4	CASRSGNEQFF	TGTGCCAGCAGATCGGGCAATGAGCAGTTCTTC
-	15	-	TRBJ1-3	TRBV5-4	CASSVSGPSGNTIYF	TGTGCCAGCAGCGTGTCAGGGCCCTCTGGAAACACCATATATTTT
-	13	once	TRBJ2-7	TRBV30	CAWSLGRGGEQYF	TGTGCCTGGAGCTTGGGCAGGGGGGGCGAGCAGTACTTC
-	16	-	TRBJ2-7	TRBV7-2	CASSPLEGHSSYEQYF	TGTGCCAGCAGCCCTCTTGAAGGCCATAGCTCCTACGAGCAGTACTTC
TRBD1	16	-	TRBJ1-3	TRBV7-8	CASSRARGGSGNTIYF	TGTGCCAGCAGTAGAGCAAGAGGGGGCTCCGGAAACACCATATATTTT
TRBD1	16	once	TRBJ1-1	TRBV7-9	CASSLEAGGLNTEAFF	TGTGCCAGCAGCTTAGAGGCAGGGGGTTTGAACACTGAAGCTTTCTTT
-	13	-	TRBJ2-5	TRBV18	CASSPEGRETQYF	TGTGCCAGCTCTCCCGAGGGCAGAGAGACCCAGTACTTC
TRBD2	14	once	TRBJ2-7	TRBV6-5	CASRSSGATYEQYF	TGTGCCAGCAGATCTAGCGGGGCCACCTACGAGCAGTACTTC
TRBD1	16	-	TRBJ2-1	TRBV6-6	CASSSISLLTGDEQFF	TGTGCCAGCAGTTCCATATCTTTATTGACAGGGGATGAGCAGTTCTTC
-	12	-	TRBJ1-2	TRBV2	CASSQGFYGYTF	TGTGCCAGCAGTCAGGGTTTCTATGGCTACACCTTC
TRBD1	18	-	TRBJ1-4	TRBV10-1	CASSKRPGQGWRGGKLFF	TGCGCCAGCAGTAAAAGACCGGGACAGGGTTGGCGGGGGGGAAAACTGTTTTTT
-	13	-	TRBJ1-5	TRBV30	CAWSAQGNQPQHF	TGTGCCTGGAGTGCACAGGGCAATCAGCCCCAGCATTTT
-	14	few	TRBJ1-5	TRBV15	CATSREEGLQPQHF	TGTGCCACCAGCAGAGAAGAGGGCTTACAGCCCCAGCATTTT
-	15	few	TRBJ1-5	TRBV11-2	CASSLGSYSNQPQHF	TGTGCCAGCAGCTTAGGCAGCTATAGCAATCAGCCCCAGCATTTT
-	14	-	TRBJ1-1	TRBV7-8	CASSLRQVNTEAFF	TGTGCCAGCAGCTTAAGGCAGGTGAACACTGAAGCTTTCTTT
-	17	-	TRBJ1-2	TRBV7-2	CASSPYQKGTTNYGYTF	TGTGCCAGCAGCCCTTACCAAAAGGGGACAACTAACTATGGCTACACCTTC
-	14	-	TRBJ2-1	TRBV6-5	CASIRDLSYNEQFF	TGTGCCAGCATAAGGGACCTATCCTACAATGAGCAGTTCTTC
TRBD1	16	-	TRBJ1-3	TRBV2	CASTVPGQGASNTIYF	TGTGCCAGCACCGTCCCGGGACAGGGGGCATCAAACACCATATATTTT
-	12	few	TRBJ2-5	TRBV7-8	CASSLISAGKYF	TGTGCCAGCAGCTTAATATCGGCGGGCAAGTACTTC
TRBD1	14	-	TRBJ1-1	TRBV6-5	CASSYGTASPGAFF	TGTGCCAGCAGTTATGGGACAGCCTCCCCGGGGGCTTTCTTT
-	12	-	TRBJ2-7	TRBV10-2	CASSDWTDEQYF	TGCGCCAGCAGTGATTGGACTGACGAGCAGTACTTC
TRBD1	17	once	TRBJ2-6	TRBV28	CASSLGQSFSGANVLTF	TGTGCCAGCAGTTTGGGACAGTCTTTCTCTGGGGCCAACGTCCTGACTTTC
TRBD1	15	-	TRBJ1-3	TRBV9	CASSVGRGSGNTIYF	TGTGCCAGCAGCGTTGGCAGGGGGTCGGGAAACACCATATATTTT
-	14	-	TRBJ1-1	TRBV2	CASRGGQIITEAFF	TGTGCCAGCAGGGGAGGACAGATTATCACTGAAGCTTTCTTT
-	14	-	TRBJ2-1	TRBV7-2	CASSLGGARNEQFF	TGTGCCAGCAGCTTAGGGGGGGCTCGGAATGAGCAGTTCTTC
TRBD2	15	-	TRBJ2-2	TRBV6-1	CASSEAAGWDGELFF	TGTGCCAGCAGTGAGGCAGCGGGATGGGACGGGGAGCTGTTTTTT
TRBD1	15	once	TRBJ2-7	TRBV30	CAWSETGGANLEQYF	TGTGCCTGGAGTGAGACAGGGGGCGCTAACCTCGAGCAGTACTTC
-	15	-	TRBJ1-3	TRBV7-6	CASSAVGFSGNTIYF	TGTGCCAGCAGCGCCGTGGGGTTCTCTGGAAACACCATATATTTT
-	16	-	TRBJ1-1	TRBV19	CASTLIKGSESTEAFF	TGTGCCAGTACCCTCATCAAGGGCAGCGAAAGCACTGAAGCTTTCTTT
-	13	-	TRBJ2-5	TRBV2	CASRGGDQKTQYF	TGTGCCAGCAGGGGTGGGGACCAAAAGACCCAGTACTTC
TRBD1	15	-	TRBJ2-5	TRBV27	CASRWTGQGKETQYF	TGTGCCAGCAGATGGACGGGACAGGGTAAAGAGACCCAGTACTTC
-	11	-	TRBJ2-2	TRBV2	CASSLTGELFF	TGTGCCAGCAGTCTCACCGGGGAGCTGTTTTTT
-	12	once	TRBJ2-7	TRBV4-1	CASSQGEEEQYF	TGCGCCAGCAGCCAAGGGGAGGAAGAGCAGTACTTC
-	12	-	TRBJ2-7	TRBV6-5	CASGQVDYEQYF	TGTGCCAGCGGTCAGGTTGACTACGAGCAGTACTTC
-	13	-	TRBJ2-7	TRBV4-1	CASSQEGSYEQYF	TGCGCCAGCAGCCAAGAGGGCAGCTACGAGCAGTACTTC
-	13	once	TRBJ2-5	TRBV18	CASSPVGQETQYF	TGTGCCAGCTCACCAGTAGGGCAAGAGACCCAGTACTTC